This passage covers 20 T cell receptor beta chains from one sample sequenced in a study of shared clonotypes between healthy human individuals (TCRdb year 2020). Library preparation was by the immunoSEQ multiplex PCR assay. TCRdb mirrors the immuneACCESS table, restricted to in-frame sequences. Some clones are absent from its copies; in checked studies, under half trace to an unresolved V gene, and the reason for the others is unknown. In all, the sample holds a few hundred thousand clones, and over 50% of those were seen once. The top ten clones comprise roughly 10% of the sample. Sequencing input: memory CD4+ T cells sorted from blood. The cell subset or site label here, explained by the study, means: CD45RA-negative fraction. The receptors stem from a man aged 25-45 years in good health.

For this clone: Within the sample, other DNA sequences also encode this same CDR3. V and J are TRBV10-3 and TRBJ2-5; D not certain. V lost 2 bases, J lost 1 base, and 8 bases lay in between. CDR1 and CDR2 (germline): ENHRY, SYGVKD. The CDR3 spans 14 residues. The CDR3 DNA sequence: TGTGCCATCAGTGAGGGCCGGACCCAAGAGACCCAGTACTTC. It encodes CAISEGRTQETQYF.

V and J are TRBV5-1 and TRBJ2-2, with 10 bases fitting TRBD1. This CDR3 has 17 amino acids. In germline, CDR1 is SGHRS, CDR2 YFSETQ. V gave up 4 bases and J gave up 3 bases; unmatched junction bases: 9. The CDR3 region is CASSPGQGFNHTGELFF. CDR3 DNA: TGCGCCAGCAGCCCGGGACAGGGGTTTAATCACACCGGGGAGCTGTTTTTT.

This clone appeared a few times. CDR3 bases: TGTGCCAGCAAGGCGGTCGGGGGCACAGATACGCAGTATTTT. This translates into CASKAVGGTDTQYF. This chain connects TRBV7-6 to TRBJ2-3, with TRBD2 as a possible D gene (5 bases). The CDR3 loop spans 14 amino acids. Trimming took off 7 bases at V and 1 base at J, with 12 bases between the two ends. Germline CDR1 reads SGHVS; CDR2 reads FNYEAQ.

This clone was observed many times. For the CDR3, the DNA is TGTGCCAGCAGTTCGCACAGGCCAGGAGGGCCCCAGCATTTT. Amino acid sequence: CASSSHRPGGPQHF. The chain is built from TRBV6-5 and TRBJ1-5, with TRBD1 as a possible D gene (5 bases). The CDR3 loop spans 14 amino acids. Germline CDR1 is MNHEY and CDR2 is SVGAGI. Trimming took 4 bases from V and 9 from J, leaving 16 bases between them.

The CDR3 protein is CASSPTNYGYTF. In nucleotides, the CDR3 is TGTGCCAGCAGCCCCACCAACTATGGCTACACCTTC. The chain combines TRBV11-2 with TRBJ1-2; D gene ambiguous. There are 12 residues in the CDR3. V was cut by 5 bases and J by 2 bases, with 6 bases left in between. Germline lookup yields CDR1 SGHAT and CDR2 FQNNGV.

This sequence joins TRBV6-4 and TRBJ1-1; no firm D call. Germline lookup yields CDR1 MRHNA and CDR2 SNTAGT. The CDR3 is made up of 13 amino acids. V lost 5 bases and J 1 base, leaving 8 bases between the germline ends. CDR3: CASSIGSNTEAFF. Written as DNA, the CDR3 is TGTGCCAGCAGTATAGGGTCGAACACTGAAGCTTTCTTT.

This chain connects TRBV29-1 to TRBJ1-2; 7 bases align to TRBD1. The ends lost 2 bases at V and 5 bases at J; junction bases unmatched: 11. The germline CDR1 and CDR2 sequences are SQVTM and ANQGSEA. This CDR3 region has 15 residues. The CDR3 bases are TGCAGCGTTGAAAAAAGGGTAGGGGGCTATTATGGCTACACCTTC. Amino acid sequence: CSVEKRVGGYYGYTF.

This sequence joins TRBV28 and TRBJ2-3, with D possibly TRBD2 on 5 matching bases. The germline V and J ends were trimmed by 8 bases and 1 base, with 13 bases remaining between them. Germline V gene sequence: CDR1 MDHEN, CDR2 SYDVKM. The CDR3 contains 14 residues. CDR3 region: CASSRDYRTDTQYF. DNA for the CDR3: TGTGCCAGCTCCCGCGACTATCGCACAGATACGCAGTATTTT.

This clone was seen more than once but under ten times. Additional DNA sequences in this sample encode the identical CDR3. The chain links TRBV2 to TRBJ1-3, with D hard to call. There are 14 residues in the CDR3. The V and J ends lost 7 bases and 0 bases respectively, with 10 bases between them. Germline CDR1 and CDR2: SNHLY and FYNNEI. This CDR3 is CASTSEGSGNTIYF. The CDR3, as DNA: TGTGCCAGCACATCCGAGGGCTCTGGAAACACCATATATTTT.

The chain uses TRBV29-1 and TRBJ2-4; TRBD1 aligns across 7 bases. Germline trimming cut 3 bases from V and 7 bases from J; bases unmatched to any gene: 0. This CDR3 region has 11 residues. The germline CDR1 and CDR2 sequences are SQVTM and ANQGSEA. CDR3 nucleotide sequence: TGCAGCGTTGAGACAGGGAACATTCAGTACTTC. It codes for CSVETGNIQYF.

The V call is TRBV7-9, the J call TRBJ2-2, with 13 bases fitting TRBD2. CDR3 length equals 17 residues. J lost 0 bases, V lost 7 bases, and 5 bases had no gene match. From germline, CDR1 is SEHNR and CDR2 FQNEAQ (reference sequence). In DNA form, the CDR3 reads TGTGCCAGCAAAGCACTAGCGGGAGGGCCGAACACCGGGGAGCTGTTTTTT. Amino acids: CASKALAGGPNTGELFF.

This chain links TRBV9 with TRBJ2-3, with D tentatively TRBD2 (6 bases). CDR3 size: 15 residues. With 0 bases removed from V and 1 base from J, the gap between germline ends came to 9 bases. CDR1 and CDR2 (germline): SGDLS, YYNGEE. CDR3 DNA sequence: TGTGCCAGCAGCGTAGCTCGGAGGGGCACAGATACGCAGTATTTT. This sequence encodes CASSVARRGTDTQYF.

This clone was seen only a few times. At the DNA level, this CDR3 is encoded by other sequences in the same sample as well. This chain links TRBV9 with TRBJ2-2; TRBD2 matches 7 bases. The length of the CDR3 is 15 residues. Trimming cost V 3 bases and J 6 bases; bases outside gene matches: 8. The germline gives CDR1 SGDLS, CDR2 YYNGEE. The DNA of the CDR3 is TGTGCCAGCAGCGGGCTAGCGGATTCCTCCGGGGAGCTGTTTTTT. It yields the protein CASSGLADSSGELFF.

As concerns this clone: An end of the junction differs from the germline gene, which may be a read error. Written as DNA, the CDR3 is TGTGCCAGCAGCTTGTTCCGGGCAGCCGGCGATATGAACGCCGGGGAGCTGTTTTTT. Its translation is CASSLFRAAGDMNAGELFF. The V and J genes are TRBV5-6 and TRBJ2-2; D is ambiguous. The CDR3 is 19 amino acids. Germline assignment: CDR1 SGHDT and CDR2 YYEEEE.

This clone was counted between two and nine times. The V call is TRBV15, the J call TRBJ2-6; 8 bases are shared with TRBD1. This CDR3 has 20 residues. V was pared by 4 bases and J by 1 base, with 15 bases of the junction left unmatched. Germline loops: CDR1 LNHNV, CDR2 YYDKDF (reference sequence). Here the CDR3 reads CATSTRQGLGRRSGANVLTF. The CDR3 DNA is TGTGCCACCAGCACGCGACAGGGGCTTGGTCGGCGATCTGGGGCCAACGTCCTGACTTTC.

This chain links TRBV10-3 with TRBJ2-1, with D perhaps matching TRBD2 (5 bases). With 3 bases removed from V and 8 bases from J, the gap between germline ends came to 14 bases. Germline V lookup: CDR1 ENHRY, CDR2 SYGVKD. This CDR3 contains 14 residues. The CDR3 DNA reads TGTGCCATCAGTGACGTAGCGAGGGCATATGAGCAGTTCTTC. It encodes CAISDVARAYEQFF.

J is TRBJ2-7 and V is TRBV7-2; D gene ambiguous. The germline gives CDR1 SGHTA, CDR2 FQGNSA. CDR3 length: 13 amino acids. Trimming left V 1 base short and J 5 bases short, with 9 bases between. CDR3 amino acids: CASSLGIGNEQYF. The DNA of the CDR3 is TGTGCCAGCAGCTTAGGGATTGGGAACGAGCAGTACTTC. Full variable domain (missing parts from reference TRBV7-2 and TRBJ2-7): GAGVSQSPSNKVTEKGKDVELRCDPISGHTALYWYRQSLGQGLEFLIYFQGNSAPDKSGLPSDRFSAERTGGSVSTLTIQRTQQEDSAVYLCASSLGIGNEQYFGPGTRLTVT.

The CDR3 spells CASSKGAGYEQYF. The CDR3 nucleotides read TGTGCCAGTAGTAAGGGGGCTGGCTACGAGCAGTACTTC. The V and J genes are TRBV19 and TRBJ2-7; TRBD1 matches 7 bases. This CDR3 is built from 13 residues. V lost 4 bases to trimming and J lost 3 bases; unmatched junction nucleotides: 3. CDR1 and CDR2 (germline): LNHDA, SQIVND (reference sequence).

The chain uses TRBV2 and TRBJ1-5; 10 bases are shared with TRBD1. The CDR3 is 15 amino acids. V lost 4 bases to trimming and J lost 6 bases; unmatched junction nucleotides: 6. Germline V lookup: CDR1 SNHLY, CDR2 FYNNEI. CDR3 sequence (DNA): TGTGCCAGCAGTGTGGGACAGGGGATGAGTCAGCCCCAGCATTTT. This sequence encodes CASSVGQGMSQPQHF.

The V gene is TRBV5-4, the J gene TRBJ2-6; 7 bases are shared with TRBD1. CDR1 is SGHNT, CDR2 YYREEE, per germline (reference sequence). This CDR3 comprises 15 residues. The trim removed 3 bases at V and 4 bases at J, leaving 4 bases unmatched. CDR3 coding DNA: TGTGCCAGCAGCTCACAGGGGTACGGGGCCAACGTCCTGACTTTC. Translated: CASSSQGYGANVLTF. The whole variable domain, remainder taken from reference TRBV5-4 and TRBJ2-6, is ETGVTQSPTHLIKTRGQQVTLRCSSQSGHNTVSWYQQALGQGPQFIFQYYREEENGRGNFPPRFSGLQFPNYSSELNVNALELDDSALYLCASSSQGYGANVLTFGAGSRLTVL.